These 14 T cell receptor beta chains originate from one sample sequenced in a study of cytomegalovirus exposure and HLA in healthy donors. The PCR made use of 60 Vbeta and 13 Jbeta primers. Here immunoSEQ multiplex PCR was the method, and the copy in TCRdb shows in-frame clones only, minus some. Among approximately 170,000 clones, about 63% were seen once, and the ten largest hold around 3%. Source material: PBMCs. The receptor source for this set is a woman in her thirties or forties in good health and CMV-seropositive.

This chain joins TRBV6-1 and TRBJ1-2, with TRBD1 as a possible D gene (6 bases). The V gene lost 3 bases and the J gene lost 5 bases, with 13 bases spanning the gap. The germline V gene has CDR1 MNHNS and CDR2 SASEGT. The CDR3 is 14 amino acids. The CDR3, as DNA: TGTGCCAGCAGTGATCAGGGGCCAGGGTATGGCTACACCTTC. Protein: CASSDQGPGYGYTF.

The chain links TRBV28 to TRBJ1-2; D not resolved. CDR1 MDHEN and CDR2 SYDVKM come from the germline V gene. The CDR3 runs 14 residues. Deletions cut 6 bases from V and 8 bases from J, with 19 bases between. The chain's CDR3 is CASRLTERLRGYTF. The CDR3 region has the DNA TGTGCCAGCAGACTTACGGAGAGGTTACGAGGCTACACCTTC.

The genes are TRBV6-5 and TRBJ1-3; a possible D gene is TRBD1 (5 bases). Germline V gene lookup returns CDR1 MNHEY and CDR2 SVGAGI. V was clipped by 5 bases and J by 0 bases, with 11 bases between them. This CDR3 spans 15 amino acids. The CDR3 region is CASSRTPNSGNTIYF. CDR3 nucleotide sequence: TGTGCCAGCAGTCGGACACCAAACTCTGGAAACACCATATATTTT.

As concerns this clone: The identical CDR3 is also encoded by other nucleotide sequences in the sample. CDR3 DNA: TGCAGTGCTAGCGGGGGCAATGAGCAGTTCTTC. Its translation is CSASGGNEQFF. The chain is built from TRBV20-1 and TRBJ2-1, with D possibly being TRBD2 (6 bases). The CDR3 length is 11 residues. V was clipped by 3 bases and J by 6 bases, with 6 bases between them. Germline lookup yields CDR1 DFQATT and CDR2 SNEGSKA (reference sequence).

This clone appeared a few times. The genes are TRBV19 and TRBJ2-7; 12 nucleotides line up with TRBD1. This CDR3 has 14 amino acids. The ends lost 5 bases at V and 6 bases at J; junction bases unmatched: 5. The germline V gene encodes CDR1 LNHDA and CDR2 SQIVND (reference sequence). The CDR3 protein is CASSLGQGAREQYF. Written as DNA, the CDR3 is TGTGCCAGTAGTTTGGGACAGGGGGCGCGCGAGCAGTACTTC.

V is TRBV7-2 and J is TRBJ1-2, with 9 bases that match TRBD1. The ends lost 0 bases at V and 6 bases at J; junction bases unmatched: 11. Germline CDR1 SGHTA, CDR2 FQGNSA. The CDR3 has 17 amino acids. CDR3 sequence reads: CASSLAGQGQGADGYTF. The CDR3 DNA reads TGTGCCAGCAGCTTAGCGGGGCAGGGACAGGGTGCGGATGGCTACACCTTC.

V and J are TRBV7-2 and TRBJ2-2, with 9 bases fitting TRBD2. J gave up 7 bases and V 3 bases, and 12 bases lay outside the gene matches. The CDR3 covers 17 residues. CDR1 is SGHTA and CDR2 is FQGNSA in the germline V gene. CDR3 in amino acids: CASSFRMGRGGLGELFF. The CDR3 nucleotides read TGTGCCAGCAGCTTCCGAATGGGGCGGGGGGGACTCGGGGAGCTGTTTTTT.

The J gene is TRBJ2-5, the V gene TRBV7-2; no definite D call. The CDR3 loop spans 13 amino acids. The germline CDR1 and CDR2 sequences are SGHTA and FQGNSA. Trimming took off 3 bases at V and 5 bases at J, with 10 bases between the two ends. The CDR3 loop is CASSFKTAETQYF. Here the CDR3 DNA reads TGTGCCAGCAGCTTTAAAACCGCGGAGACCCAGTACTTC.

This clone was seen only a few times. This chain uses TRBV7-2 with TRBJ1-5; perhaps TRBD1 as D (5 bases). CDR3 length equals 13 residues. V shed 5 bases and J shed 4 bases, with 9 bases lying between them. Germline V lookup: CDR1 SGHTA, CDR2 FQGNSA. For the CDR3, the DNA is TGTGCCAGCAGCCGACAGCTTAATCAGCCCCAGCATTTT. This codes for CASSRQLNQPQHF.

J is TRBJ2-5 and V is TRBV9; 12 nucleotides match TRBD2. The CDR3 runs 16 residues. Germline V gene sequence: CDR1 SGDLS, CDR2 YYNGEE. V was pared by 0 bases and J by 5 bases, with 5 bases of the junction left unmatched. The DNA for the CDR3 is TGTGCCAGCAGCGTAGCACTAGCGGGGGGCGGTGAGACCCAGTACTTC. As protein: CASSVALAGGGETQYF.

This clone was counted only a few times. The genes are TRBV19 and TRBJ1-5; possible D gene TRBD1, 6 bases. Trimming took off 5 bases at V and 2 bases at J, with 25 bases between the two ends. Germline V gene sequence: CDR1 LNHDA, CDR2 SQIVND (reference sequence). The CDR3 length is 19 residues. This chain's CDR3 is CASSLGDIGRKSGNQPQHF. In nucleotides, the CDR3 is TGTGCCAGTAGTCTCGGGGACATTGGGCGGAAGAGTGGCAATCAGCCCCAGCATTTT.

The CDR3 is CASGGGLAGTGELFF. CDR3 nucleotides: TGTGCCAGCGGAGGAGGACTAGCGGGCACCGGGGAGCTGTTTTTT. This rearrangement joins TRBV6-5 to TRBJ2-2, with 11 nucleotides matching TRBD2. There are 15 residues in the CDR3. V was pared by 8 bases and J by 4 bases, with 6 bases of the junction left unmatched. Germline lookup yields CDR1 MNHEY and CDR2 SVGAGI.

This chain uses TRBV2 with TRBJ2-1; 8 nucleotides align to TRBD1. The germline gives CDR1 SNHLY, CDR2 FYNNEI. CDR3 length: 12 residues. V was clipped by 4 bases and J by 13 bases; unmatched bases: 6. The CDR3 sequence: CASSGGQGPQFF. CDR3 in DNA: TGTGCCAGCAGTGGTGGACAGGGCCCTCAGTTCTTC. The whole variable domain, remainder taken from reference TRBV2 and TRBJ2-1, is EPEVTQTPSHQVTQMGQEVILRCVPISNHLYFYWYRQILGQKVEFLVSFYNNEISEKSEIFDDQFSVERPDGSNFTLKIRSTKLEDSAMYFCASSGGQGPQFFGPGTRLTVL.

The V and J genes are TRBV5-6 and TRBJ1-1; 7 bases match TRBD1. CDR1 is SGHDT, CDR2 YYEEEE, per germline. After removal of 4 bases from V and 7 bases from J, the junction contained 13 bases not matched to a gene. The CDR3 is 15 residues long. Here the CDR3 reads CASSIGGAEGNEAFF. For the CDR3, the DNA is TGTGCCAGCAGCATAGGGGGCGCTGAGGGGAATGAAGCTTTCTTT.